The 16 T cell receptor beta chains below come from one sample, sequenced in a study of beta chain features in type 1 diabetes. All of the isolated RNA was reverse transcribed, so expressed TCRB transcripts were sequenced. Using immunoSEQ multiplex PCR, the repertoire was profiled, and TCRdb retains in-frame clones only, with some absent. The sample has approximately 200,000 clones, 9% to 10% seen once. Sequences were obtained from naive CD4+ T cells from blood. The receptor set was obtained from a young woman in good health.

The chain uses TRBV27 and TRBJ2-5, with a possible D match to TRBD2 (6 bases). Trimming took 6 bases from V and 2 from J, leaving 16 bases between them. The CDR3 extends over 15 amino acids. CDR1 is MNHEY, CDR2 SMNVEV, per germline (reference sequence). The DNA for the CDR3 is TGTGCCAGCAGGGCCTGGGGAGGTGTACAAGAGACCCAGTACTTC. This sequence encodes CASRAWGGVQETQYF.

This clone was detected only a few times. The V and J genes are TRBV19 and TRBJ2-3; 13 bases agree with TRBD2. The CDR3 is 17 residues long. The V and J ends lost 4 bases and 3 bases, in that order; junction bases with no gene match: 7. Looked up from germline, CDR1 is LNHDA and CDR2 is SQIVND (reference sequence). Here the CDR3 reads CASSRDSGLAGTDTQYF. CDR3 DNA sequence: TGTGCCAGTAGTAGAGATTCGGGACTAGCGGGAACAGATACGCAGTATTTT.

This clone showed up just a few times. In the same sample, other DNA sequences code for this CDR3. The chain couples TRBV5-4 to TRBJ1-3; unclear D gene. Trimming stripped 0 bases from V and 0 bases from J, with 4 bases between. The CDR3 has 14 residues. CDR1 is SGHNT and CDR2 is YYREEE in the germline V gene (reference sequence). The CDR3 loop is CASSLGSSGNTIYF. The CDR3, as DNA: TGTGCCAGCAGCTTGGGGAGCTCTGGAAACACCATATATTTT.

This clone was counted a few times. The V gene is TRBV6-5, the J gene TRBJ2-3; D gene uncertain. Germline lookup yields CDR1 MNHEY and CDR2 SVGAGI. The CDR3 totals 15 residues. The V gene lost 2 bases and the J gene lost 1 base, with 10 bases spanning the gap. CDR3 in DNA: TGTGCCAGCAGTTACGAGTCAGGTGGCACAGATACGCAGTATTTT. Its translation: CASSYESGGTDTQYF.

The rearrangement links TRBV7-9 to TRBJ1-2; D perhaps matches TRBD1 (6 bases). The germline gives CDR1 SEHNR, CDR2 FQNEAQ (reference sequence). This CDR3 comprises 14 residues. The germline V and J ends were trimmed by 1 base and 8 bases, with 14 bases remaining between them. CDR3 loop: CASSLGQVVRGYTF. DNA for the CDR3: TGTGCCAGCAGCTTAGGACAGGTTGTACGAGGCTACACCTTC. The full variable domain, rest sourced from reference TRBV7-9 and TRBJ1-2, is DTGVSQNPRHKITKRGQNVTFRCDPISEHNRLYWYRQTLGQGPEFLTYFQNEAQLEKSRLLSDRFSAERPKGSFSTLEIQRTEQGDSAMYLCASSLGQVVRGYTFGSGTRLTVV.

This chain joins TRBV7-3 and TRBJ2-7; D might be TRBD1 (5 bases). V shed 10 bases and J shed 2 bases, with 15 bases lying between them. Germline values: CDR1 SGHTA, CDR2 FQGTGA. CDR3 length: 13 amino acids. CDR3 coding DNA: TGTGCCATCCGGGCCAGGGTACCCTACGAGCAGTACTTC. This sequence encodes CAIRARVPYEQYF.

This clone turned up a few times. The V call is TRBV18, the J call TRBJ1-2, with unresolved D. CDR1 is KGHSH, CDR2 LQKENI, per germline. The CDR3 extends over 13 amino acids. V lost 8 bases, J lost 5 bases, and 15 bases lay in between. CDR3 protein: CASTRKEGYGYTF. The CDR3 DNA follows: TGTGCCAGCACAAGAAAGGAGGGATATGGCTACACCTTC.

This clone occurred once. This may stem from a read error, because a much larger clone lies one nucleotide away. The chain carries TRBV7-2 and TRBJ1-1; D call uncertain. The CDR3 has 13 residues. Trimming took off 4 bases at V and 0 bases at J, with 6 bases between the two ends. Germline-derived CDR1 and CDR2 are SGHTA and FQGNSA. The CDR3 nucleotides are TGTACCAGCAGCTCCCAAATGAACACTGAAGCTTTCTTT. It codes for CTSSSQMNTEAFF.

The genes are TRBV6-1 and TRBJ2-3; TRBD2 matches 7 bases. This CDR3 region has 14 residues. From germline, CDR1 is MNHNS and CDR2 SASEGT. With 8 bases clipped from V and 2 bases from J, the junction kept 7 bases outside the gene matches. The CDR3 loop reads CASAASGSTDTQYF. The DNA of the CDR3 is TGTGCCAGCGCGGCTAGCGGATCCACAGATACGCAGTATTTT.

This clone was recorded a few times. The chain employs TRBV5-1 and TRBJ1-1; 9 bases are shared with TRBD1. CDR3 length equals 15 residues. The trim removed 0 bases at V and 5 bases at J, leaving 5 bases unmatched. Germline V gene data show CDR1 as SGHRS and CDR2 as YFSETQ. CDR3 sequence: CASSLATGGATEAFF. CDR3 nucleotides: TGCGCCAGCAGCTTGGCTACAGGGGGCGCGACTGAAGCTTTCTTT.

The rearrangement uses TRBV11-3 and TRBJ2-1, with 7 positions matching TRBD1. CDR3 length: 15 amino acids. CDR1 is SGHNT, CDR2 YENEEA, per germline. The V and J ends lost 1 base and 0 bases, in that order; junction bases with no gene match: 0. CDR3 DNA sequence: TGTGCCAGCAGCTTAGGGGACAGCTCCTACAATGAGCAGTTCTTC. Translating it yields CASSLGDSSYNEQFF. Together with reference TRBV11-3 and TRBJ2-1, the CDR3 gives the full variable domain: EAGVVQSPRYKIIEKKQPVAFWCNPISGHNTLYWYLQNLGQGPELLIRYENEEAVDDSQLPKDRFSAERLKGVDSTLKIQPAELGDSAVYLCASSLGDSSYNEQFFGPGTRLTVL.

This clone was detected only a few times. V gene TRBV23-1 combines with J gene TRBJ2-7; 12 nucleotides align to TRBD1. TRBV23-1 is an ORF for which the function is uncertain. The V segment lost 7 bases and the J segment 7 bases; nucleotides outside the gene matches: 8. The CDR3 consists of 14 residues. CDR3 residues: CASTPGQGAEEQYF. CDR3 coding DNA: TGCGCCAGCACTCCGGGACAGGGGGCTGAAGAGCAGTACTTC.

As regards this clone: A junction boundary mismatches the germline segment, possibly from a read error. The rearrangement links TRBV9 to TRBJ2-1, with D unresolved. The germline gives CDR1 SGDLS, CDR2 YYNGEE. The length of the CDR3 is 15 residues. The chain's CDR3 is CASSVIAAPYDEQFF. The CDR3 DNA follows: TGTGCCAGCAGCGTTATAGCTGCCCCCTACGATGAGCAGTTCTTC.

V gene TRBV9 combines with J gene TRBJ1-2; D may be TRBD1 (5 bases). Germline V gene lookup returns CDR1 SGDLS and CDR2 YYNGEE. CDR3 length: 15 amino acids. Trimming removed 0 bases from V and 6 bases from J, with 15 bases in between. CDR3 sequence (DNA): TGTGCCAGCAGCGTAGCAGTAGGGTTAGGGGATGGCTACACCTTC. It specifies CASSVAVGLGDGYTF.

The rearrangement joins TRBV15 to TRBJ2-3; 9 bases match TRBD1. CDR1 and CDR2 from the germline V gene are LNHNV and YYDKDF (reference sequence). This CDR3 is built from 15 residues. V trimming: 7 bases; J trimming: 6 bases; junction bases outside the gene matches: 11. As DNA, the CDR3 is TGTGCCACCAACAGCGGGGACAGGGAGATTGATACGCAGTATTTT. Residues: CATNSGDREIDTQYF.

The J gene is TRBJ2-3, the V gene TRBV5-1, with 7 bases identical to TRBD1. CDR3 length equals 12 residues. Germline V lookup: CDR1 SGHRS, CDR2 YFSETQ. The junction had 1 base not matched to a gene; V was cut back by 4 bases and J by 5 bases. CDR3 coding DNA: TGCGCCAGCAGCGCAGGGGGAGATACGCAGTATTTT. The encoded protein is CASSAGGDTQYF.